Listed below are T cell receptor beta chains from one sample, sequenced in a study of CD4 T cells in relation to SARS-CoV-2 and coronaviruses. Their antigens remain unidentified. Assay: immunoSEQ multiplex PCR; the TCRdb copy retains only in-frame clones and omits some. The sample has some 16,000 clones, over 60% seen once; the top ten hold about 30%. Specimen: CD4+ T cells from PBMCs, cultured in vitro. These TCRs come from a human donor in good health. Each CDR3 is given with its conserved first and last residue. The D gene is left open where the match is weak. Clone size is given for some rows only: seen once, a few or many times, or a class if the clone is expanded.

J: TRBJ1-3
V: TRBV6-6
size: -
D: TRBD1
CDR3: CASSPTTGASGNTIYF
DNA: TGTGCCAGCAGTCCGACGACAGGGGCCTCTGGAAACACCATATATTTT

J: TRBJ1-3
V: TRBV19
size: -
D: -
CDR3: CASTQRKDSRSGNTIYF
DNA: TGTGCCAGTACCCAACGCAAGGACAGTAGGTCTGGAAACACCATATATTTT

J: TRBJ1-2
V: TRBV15
size: -
D: TRBD1
CDR3: CATSRVGDRGYGYTF
DNA: TGTGCCACCAGCAGAGTAGGGGACAGGGGGTATGGCTACACCTTC

J: TRBJ2-7
V: TRBV11-2
size: -
D: -
CDR3: CASSLDQAGPYREQYF
DNA: TGTGCCAGCAGCTTAGATCAGGCAGGGCCTTATAGGGAGCAGTACTTC

J: TRBJ2-1
V: TRBV2
size: -
D: TRBD2
CDR3: CASSREGVGNEQFF
DNA: TGTGCCAGCAGTAGGGAGGGAGTAGGCAATGAGCAGTTCTTC

J: TRBJ2-1
V: TRBV19
size: -
D: TRBD2
CDR3: CASSIIGSGRGNNEQFF
DNA: TGTGCCAGTAGTATAATCGGTAGCGGGAGGGGGAACAATGAGCAGTTCTTC

J: TRBJ1-1
V: TRBV7-9
size: -
D: -
CDR3: CASSYMGRGDNEAFF
DNA: TGTGCCAGCAGCTATATGGGCCGGGGCGATAATGAAGCTTTCTTT

J: TRBJ2-1
V: TRBV14
size: once
D: -
CDR3: CASSQLVTLNEQFF
DNA: TGTGCCAGCAGCCAACTTGTCACACTCAATGAGCAGTTCTTC

J: TRBJ1-1
V: TRBV5-1
size: -
D: TRBD1
CDR3: CASSVGTGSGRDAGGEAFF
DNA: TGCGCCAGCAGCGTGGGGACAGGTTCAGGTCGTGACGCCGGAGGAGAAGCTTTCTTT

J: TRBJ2-7
V: TRBV10-3
size: few
D: TRBD1
CDR3: CAISRPGTDSYEQYF
DNA: TGTGCCATCAGTCGCCCCGGGACAGATTCCTACGAGCAGTACTTC

J: TRBJ1-4
V: TRBV3-1/TRBV3-2
size: -
D: -
CDR3: CASRGVGDTKREKLFF
DNA: TGTGCCAGCAGGGGGGTGGGCGACACCAAGAGGGAAAAACTGTTTTTT

J: TRBJ2-3
V: TRBV5-4
size: -
D: TRBD2
CDR3: CASSFGRAAGGMSTDTQYF
DNA: TGTGCCAGCAGCTTCGGGCGGGCGGCGGGGGGGATGAGCACAGATACGCAGTATTTT

J: TRBJ2-1
V: TRBV4-2
size: -
D: TRBD2
CDR3: CASSRTSGRASSYNEQFF
DNA: TGTGCCAGCAGTCGGACTAGCGGGAGGGCCAGCTCCTACAATGAGCAGTTCTTC

J: TRBJ2-7
V: TRBV6-5
size: -
D: -
CDR3: CASASYSYEQYF
DNA: TGTGCCAGTGCCAGTTACTCCTACGAGCAGTACTTC

J: TRBJ2-1
V: TRBV28
size: -
D: TRBD2
CDR3: CASSPTSGSYNEQFF
DNA: TGTGCCAGCAGTCCAACTAGCGGATCCTACAATGAGCAGTTCTTC

J: TRBJ2-2
V: TRBV6-4
size: once
D: -
CDR3: CASSVPTPTGTNTGELFF
DNA: TGTGCCAGCAGTGTCCCGACTCCGACAGGCACGAACACCGGGGAGCTGTTTTTT

J: TRBJ1-1
V: TRBV2
size: once
D: -
CDR3: CASSLDGINTEAFF
DNA: TGTGCCAGCAGCCTCGATGGGATTAACACTGAAGCTTTCTTT

J: TRBJ1-6
V: TRBV5-1
size: -
D: -
CDR3: CASSLAGTNNSPLHF
DNA: TGCGCCAGCAGCTTGGCCGGGACTAATAATTCACCCCTCCACTTT

J: TRBJ2-3
V: TRBV5-1
size: -
D: -
CDR3: CASSLETDTQYF
DNA: TGCGCCAGCAGCTTGGAGACAGATACGCAGTATTTT

J: TRBJ2-3
V: TRBV3-1/TRBV3-2
size: -
D: -
CDR3: CASSHADGTDTQYF
DNA: TGTGCCAGCAGCCATGCCGACGGGACAGATACGCAGTATTTT

J: TRBJ1-1
V: TRBV9
size: -
D: -
CDR3: CASSVVQRGAEAFF
DNA: TGTGCCAGCAGCGTAGTACAGAGGGGCGCTGAAGCTTTCTTT

J: TRBJ2-7
V: TRBV19
size: -
D: TRBD2
CDR3: CATSGRSYEQYF
DNA: TGTGCCACTAGCGGGAGGTCCTACGAGCAGTACTTC

J: TRBJ2-4
V: TRBV19
size: once
D: TRBD1
CDR3: CASSVPLTGQGLSKNIQYF
DNA: TGTGCCAGTAGTGTACCTTTAACGGGACAGGGCTTATCAAAAAACATTCAGTACTTC

J: TRBJ2-5
V: TRBV7-8
size: -
D: -
CDR3: CASSLARGSGETQYF
DNA: TGTGCCAGCAGCTTGGCCCGGGGCTCTGGCGAGACCCAGTACTTC

J: TRBJ1-2
V: TRBV30
size: once
D: TRBD1
CDR3: CAWSPDRGNYGYTF
DNA: TGTGCCTGGAGCCCGGACAGGGGGAACTATGGCTACACCTTC

J: TRBJ2-1
V: TRBV30
size: -
D: TRBD1
CDR3: CAWSSTGYEQFF
DNA: TGTGCCTGGAGTTCGACAGGGTATGAGCAGTTCTTC

J: TRBJ1-4
V: TRBV5-6
size: -
D: TRBD1
CDR3: CASSSTGSAWEKLFF
DNA: TGTGCCAGCAGCTCGACAGGGAGCGCTTGGGAAAAACTGTTTTTT

J: TRBJ2-1
V: TRBV19
size: -
D: TRBD2
CDR3: CASGGLAGADNEQFF
DNA: TGTGCCAGCGGGGGACTAGCGGGGGCGGACAATGAGCAGTTCTTC

J: TRBJ1-6
V: TRBV27
size: -
D: -
CDR3: CASSLEAQVGTPLHF
DNA: TGTGCCAGCAGTTTAGAAGCCCAGGTCGGAACACCCCTCCACTTT

J: TRBJ2-7
V: TRBV6-5
size: -
D: TRBD1
CDR3: CASRPDRGNLYEQYF
DNA: TGTGCCAGCAGACCGGACAGGGGGAACCTCTACGAGCAGTACTTC

J: TRBJ1-1
V: TRBV12-3/TRBV12-4
size: -
D: TRBD1
CDR3: CASQRQGEAFF
DNA: TGTGCCAGCCAAAGACAGGGCGAAGCTTTCTTT

J: TRBJ1-5
V: TRBV6-4
size: -
D: -
CDR3: CASSQGGDNQPQHF
DNA: TGTGCCAGCAGTCAGGGTGGGGACAATCAGCCCCAGCATTTT

J: TRBJ2-5
V: TRBV28
size: -
D: -
CDR3: CASSLYETQYF
DNA: TGTGCCAGCAGTTTATATGAGACCCAGTACTTC

J: TRBJ1-6
V: TRBV7-3
size: -
D: TRBD1
CDR3: CASSLTRGGRAPLHF
DNA: TGTGCCAGCAGCTTAACAAGAGGGGGCCGAGCACCCCTCCACTTT

J: TRBJ2-1
V: TRBV6-5
size: -
D: -
CDR3: CASSSGPGYNEQFF
DNA: TGTGCCAGCAGTAGCGGGCCTGGCTACAATGAGCAGTTCTTC

J: TRBJ1-5
V: TRBV2
size: -
D: -
CDR3: CASSRSSNNQPQHF
DNA: TGTGCCAGCAGTCGGTCAAGTAATAATCAGCCCCAGCATTTT

J: TRBJ2-7
V: TRBV18
size: few
D: -
CDR3: CASSNVGRSYEQYF
DNA: TGTGCCAGCTCTAATGTAGGAAGGAGCTACGAGCAGTACTTC

J: TRBJ2-2
V: TRBV2
size: -
D: -
CDR3: CASTWDTGELFF
DNA: TGTGCCAGCACCTGGGACACCGGGGAGCTGTTTTTT

J: TRBJ2-5
V: TRBV4-1
size: -
D: TRBD2
CDR3: CASSQERRSGIQETQYF
DNA: TGCGCCAGCAGCCAAGAAAGGCGTAGCGGGATCCAAGAGACCCAGTACTTC

J: TRBJ1-2
V: TRBV7-8
size: few
D: -
CDR3: CASSFPSGSFDESYGYTF
DNA: TGTGCCAGCAGCTTCCCATCGGGATCCTTCGATGAGAGCTATGGCTACACCTTC

J: TRBJ2-5
V: TRBV2
size: once
D: TRBD1
CDR3: CASSELGGPRGETQYF
DNA: TGTGCCAGCAGTGAATTAGGGGGCCCTAGGGGAGAGACCCAGTACTTC

J: TRBJ2-3
V: TRBV20-1
size: -
D: TRBD2
CDR3: CSASPSGRTDTQYF
DNA: TGCAGTGCTAGTCCCAGCGGGAGAACAGATACGCAGTATTTT

J: TRBJ1-6
V: TRBV18
size: -
D: -
CDR3: CASSAGGTGNSPLHF
DNA: TGTGCCAGCTCAGCGGGCGGCACAGGTAATTCACCCCTCCACTTT